Listed below are T cell receptor beta chains from one sample, sequenced in a study of T cell repertoires in cytomegalovirus infection. Their antigen targets remain unknown. TCRdb passed the reads through MiXCR, listing each CDR3 protein once. The sample holds about 770,000 distinct CDR3 sequences, about 27% seen once. This material consisted of cultured CD8+ T cells from PBMCs, taken from culture after CMV antigen stimulation. All receptors come from a human donor in good health (CMV status not recorded). Some clones in this sample may be carry-over from other donors' samples. Each CDR3 is given with its conserved first and last residue.

>TRBJ2-1|TRBV6-5
CASSKSRTGRNEQFF
>TRBJ2-7|TRBV6-1
CATWDRDRQSYEQYF
>TRBJ2-6|TRBV10-3
CAIQGFAGANVLTF
>TRBJ1-5|TRBV27
CASGRQGQNQPQHF
>TRBJ2-1|TRBV27
CASSSRDRGDYEQFF
>TRBJ2-5|TRBV12-3/TRBV12-4
CASSLDKEKTQYF
>TRBJ1-1|TRBV7-9
CASSFSESAEAFF
>TRBJ1-4|TRBV7-6
CASSLAIEVQKLFF
>TRBJ1-2|TRBV7-9
CASSPVGHYGYTF
>TRBJ2-7|TRBV6-1
CASSEMSAGASYEQYF
>TRBJ2-1|TRBV6-2/TRBV6-3
CASRDLAGTHDYNEQFF
>TRBJ2-2|TRBV29-1
CSVSWGATGELFF
>TRBJ2-3|TRBV28
CASSFPSAGGTSTDTQYF
>TRBJ2-1|TRBV12-3/TRBV12-4
CASTREPYYNEQFF
>TRBJ1-6|TRBV13
CASSFRTDYNSPLHF
>TRBJ1-2|TRBV28
CASSPRDRGQVYGYTF
>TRBJ2-3|TRBV7-9
CASSFHTRGPGTDTQYF
>TRBJ1-1|TRBV28
CASRIHPTDPDTEAFF
>TRBJ2-1|TRBV4-2
CASSLSLGGGNEQFF
>TRBJ1-5|TRBV5-6
CASSPGTPGPQHF
>TRBJ1-6|TRBV6-5
CASSLSSGTNSPLHF
>TRBJ2-3|TRBV7-9
CASRFQGDTQYF
>TRBJ2-2|TRBV18
CASSPQGQTNTGELFF
>TRBJ2-5|TRBV13
CASSLDWQGGKETQYF
>TRBJ2-4|TRBV7-9
CASAAGGEKNIQYF
>TRBJ2-3|TRBV5-5
CASSPGRGTSTDTQYF
>TRBJ2-7|TRBV7-9
CASSFEDFYEQYF
>TRBJ1-2|TRBV27
CASSLRPNDGYTF
>TRBJ1-1|TRBV12-3/TRBV12-4
CASSLGTGATEAFF
>TRBJ2-1|TRBV9
CASSVAGVGDEQFF
>TRBJ2-7|TRBV29-1
CSVRDAEYEQYF
>TRBJ1-6|TRBV27
CASSPDERSPLHF
>TRBJ2-5|TRBV6-5
CASTKDSQETQYF
>TRBJ2-3|TRBV5-1
CASSLGGRRGAITDTQYF
>TRBJ2-3|TRBV7-3
CASSPWAAASADTQYF
>TRBJ2-3|TRBV27
CASSTQWDTQYF
>TRBJ2-7|TRBV7-6
CASSLGQGEGEQYF
>TRBJ2-3|TRBV7-8
CASSLAFPTYSSTDTQYF
>TRBJ1-2|TRBV6-6
CASSSTGSYYGYTF
>TRBJ2-7|TRBV7-2
CASSACPDSSYEQYF
>TRBJ2-5|TRBV27
CASSGGQGKGLGETQYF
>TRBJ1-5|TRBV27
CASSNTGRRPQHF
>TRBJ2-3|TRBV28
CASSLVLWGREPKDTQYF
>TRBJ2-1|TRBV7-6
CASSPQTEEQFF
>TRBJ1-1|TRBV6-1
CASSPDRVYYEAFF
>TRBJ2-7|TRBV4-2
CASSQAGITTREQYF
>TRBJ2-2|TRBV5-1
CASSLYSTAGTGELFF
>TRBJ1-1|TRBV6-2/TRBV6-3
CASSSVVGYTEAFF
>TRBJ2-1|TRBV4-1
CASSQAYQTGYNEQFF
>TRBJ1-2|TRBV6-1
CASSEWEVDSGYTF